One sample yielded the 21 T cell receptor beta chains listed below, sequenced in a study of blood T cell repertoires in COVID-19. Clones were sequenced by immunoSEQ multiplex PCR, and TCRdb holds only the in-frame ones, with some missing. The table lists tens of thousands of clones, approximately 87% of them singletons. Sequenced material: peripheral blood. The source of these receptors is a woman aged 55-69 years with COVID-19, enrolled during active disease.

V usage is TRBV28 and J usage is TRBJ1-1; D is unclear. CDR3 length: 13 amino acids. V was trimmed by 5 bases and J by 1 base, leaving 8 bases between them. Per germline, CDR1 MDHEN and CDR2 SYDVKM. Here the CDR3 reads CASSRTRNTEAFF. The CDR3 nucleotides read TGTGCCAGCAGTCGAACCAGGAACACTGAAGCTTTCTTT.

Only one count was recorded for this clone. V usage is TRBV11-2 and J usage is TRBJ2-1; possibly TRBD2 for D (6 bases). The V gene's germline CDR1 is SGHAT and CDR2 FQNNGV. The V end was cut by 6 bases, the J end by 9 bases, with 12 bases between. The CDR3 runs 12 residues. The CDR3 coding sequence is TGTGCCAGCAGTCTCCGGGGACTTGAGCAGTTCTTC. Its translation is CASSLRGLEQFF.

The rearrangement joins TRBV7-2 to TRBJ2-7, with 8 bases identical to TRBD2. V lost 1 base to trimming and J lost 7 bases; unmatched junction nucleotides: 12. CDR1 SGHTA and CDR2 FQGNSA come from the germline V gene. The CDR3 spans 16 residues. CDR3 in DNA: TGTGCCAGCAGCTTAGGGCTAGCGGGTGGATATCGGGAGCAGTACTTC. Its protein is CASSLGLAGGYREQYF.

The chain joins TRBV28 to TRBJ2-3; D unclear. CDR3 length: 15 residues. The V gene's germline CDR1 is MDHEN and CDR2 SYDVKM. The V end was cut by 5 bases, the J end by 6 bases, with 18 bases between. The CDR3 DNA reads TGTGCCAGCAGTACCCTTCTGGCTAGATTGGATACGCAGTATTTT. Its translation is CASSTLLARLDTQYF.

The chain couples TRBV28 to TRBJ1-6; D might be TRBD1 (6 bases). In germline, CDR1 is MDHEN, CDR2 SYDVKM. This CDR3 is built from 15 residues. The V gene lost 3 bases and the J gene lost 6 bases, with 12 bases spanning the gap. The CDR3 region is CASSFGGAFNSPLHF. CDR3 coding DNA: TGTGCCAGCAGTTTCGGGGGGGCATTTAATTCACCCCTCCACTTT.

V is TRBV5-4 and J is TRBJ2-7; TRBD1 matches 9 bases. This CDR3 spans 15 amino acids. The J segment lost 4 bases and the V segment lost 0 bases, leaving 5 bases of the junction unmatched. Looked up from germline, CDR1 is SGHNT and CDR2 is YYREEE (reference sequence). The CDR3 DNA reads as TGTGCCAGCAGCTTGGGCAACAGGGGGCTGTACGAGCAGTACTTC. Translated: CASSLGNRGLYEQYF.

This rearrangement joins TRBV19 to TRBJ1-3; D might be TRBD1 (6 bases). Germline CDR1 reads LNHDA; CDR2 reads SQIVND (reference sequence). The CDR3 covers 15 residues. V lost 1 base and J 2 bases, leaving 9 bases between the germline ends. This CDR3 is CASSIAGQPGNTIYF. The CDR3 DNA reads TGTGCCAGTAGTATAGCGGGACAACCTGGAAACACCATATATTTT.

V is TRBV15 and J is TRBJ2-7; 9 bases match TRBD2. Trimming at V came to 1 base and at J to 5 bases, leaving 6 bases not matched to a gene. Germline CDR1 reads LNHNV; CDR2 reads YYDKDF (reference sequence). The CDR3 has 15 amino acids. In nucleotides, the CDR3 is TGTGCCACCAGCAGAGGCCTAGCGGGAATCAACGAGCAGTACTTC. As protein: CATSRGLAGINEQYF.

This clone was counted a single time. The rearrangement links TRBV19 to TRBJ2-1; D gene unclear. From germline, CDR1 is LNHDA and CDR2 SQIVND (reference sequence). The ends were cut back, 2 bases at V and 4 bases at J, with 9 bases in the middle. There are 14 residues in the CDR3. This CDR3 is CASSIQKRYNEQFF. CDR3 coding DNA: TGTGCCAGTAGTATACAAAAACGGTACAATGAGCAGTTCTTC.

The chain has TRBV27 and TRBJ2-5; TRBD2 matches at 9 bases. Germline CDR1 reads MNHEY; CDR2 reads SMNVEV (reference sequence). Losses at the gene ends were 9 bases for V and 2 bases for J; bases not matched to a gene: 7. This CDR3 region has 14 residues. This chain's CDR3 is CASWSGLAQETQYF. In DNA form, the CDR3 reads TGTGCCAGTTGGTCGGGACTAGCACAAGAGACCCAGTACTTC.

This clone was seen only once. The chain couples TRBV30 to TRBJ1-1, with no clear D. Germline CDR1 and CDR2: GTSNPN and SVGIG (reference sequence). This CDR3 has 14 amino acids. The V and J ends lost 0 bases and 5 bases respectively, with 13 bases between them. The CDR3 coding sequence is TGTGCCTGGAGTGTATCCGTAGGGAGAACTGAAGCTTTCTTT. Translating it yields CAWSVSVGRTEAFF.

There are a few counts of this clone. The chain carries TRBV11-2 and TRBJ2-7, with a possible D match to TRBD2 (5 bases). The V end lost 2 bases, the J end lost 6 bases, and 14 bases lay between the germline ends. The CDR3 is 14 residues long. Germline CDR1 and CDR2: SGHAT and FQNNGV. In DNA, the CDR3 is TGTGCCAGCAGCTTATCTGGAGGCGTATTCGAGCAGTACTTC. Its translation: CASSLSGGVFEQYF. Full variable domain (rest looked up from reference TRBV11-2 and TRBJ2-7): EAGVAQSPRYKIIEKRQSVAFWCNPISGHATLYWYQQILGQGPKLLIQFQNNGVVDDSQLPKDRFSAERLKGVDSTLKIQPAKLEDSAVYLCASSLSGGVFEQYFGPGTRLTVT.

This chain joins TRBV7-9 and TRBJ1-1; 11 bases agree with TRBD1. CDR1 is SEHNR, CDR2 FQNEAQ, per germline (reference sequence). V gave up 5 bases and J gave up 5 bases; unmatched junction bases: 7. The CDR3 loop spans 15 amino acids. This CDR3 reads CASSGRTGGRTEAFF. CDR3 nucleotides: TGTGCCAGCAGCGGACGGACAGGGGGCAGGACTGAAGCTTTCTTT. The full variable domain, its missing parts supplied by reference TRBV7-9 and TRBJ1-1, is DTGVSQNPRHKITKRGQNVTFRCDPISEHNRLYWYRQTLGQGPEFLTYFQNEAQLEKSRLLSDRFSAERPKGSFSTLEIQRTEQGDSAMYLCASSGRTGGRTEAFFGQGTRLTVV.

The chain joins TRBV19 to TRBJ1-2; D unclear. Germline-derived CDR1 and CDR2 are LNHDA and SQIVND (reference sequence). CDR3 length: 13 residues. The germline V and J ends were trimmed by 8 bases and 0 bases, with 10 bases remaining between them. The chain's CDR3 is CASHDGANYGYTF. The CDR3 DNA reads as TGTGCCAGTCATGACGGAGCTAACTATGGCTACACCTTC.

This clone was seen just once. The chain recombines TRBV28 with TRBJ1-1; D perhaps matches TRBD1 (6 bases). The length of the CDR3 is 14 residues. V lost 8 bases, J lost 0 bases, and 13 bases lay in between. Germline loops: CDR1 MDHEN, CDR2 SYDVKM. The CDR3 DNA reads TGTGCCAGCCGGACAGAGCCCATGAACACTGAAGCTTTCTTT. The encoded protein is CASRTEPMNTEAFF.

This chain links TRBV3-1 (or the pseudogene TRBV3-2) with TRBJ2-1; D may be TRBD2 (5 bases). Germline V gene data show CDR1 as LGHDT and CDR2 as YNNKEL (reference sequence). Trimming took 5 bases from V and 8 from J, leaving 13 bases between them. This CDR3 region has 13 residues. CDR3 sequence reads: CASSFRTRHEQFF. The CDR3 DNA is TGTGCCAGCAGCTTCCGGACTCGTCATGAGCAGTTCTTC.

CDR3 DNA: TGCGCCAGCAGCCAAGAGGGGAGGGGGAACACTGAAGCTTTCTTT. Its protein product is CASSQEGRGNTEAFF. V gene TRBV4-1 combines with J gene TRBJ1-1; a possible D gene is TRBD1 (5 bases). Germline CDR1 reads MGHRA; CDR2 reads YSYEKL. The CDR3 is 15 residues long. Trimming stripped 0 bases from V and 1 base from J, with 9 bases between.

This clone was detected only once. The CDR3 nucleotides are TGTGCCAGCAGCCCTTATGTGAGAGAGACCCAGTACTTC. Translating it yields CASSPYVRETQYF. The chain uses TRBV27 and TRBJ2-5; D is unclear. Trimming pared 6 bases from V and 4 bases from J, leaving 12 bases between. From germline, CDR1 is MNHEY and CDR2 SMNVEV (reference sequence). The CDR3 has 13 residues.

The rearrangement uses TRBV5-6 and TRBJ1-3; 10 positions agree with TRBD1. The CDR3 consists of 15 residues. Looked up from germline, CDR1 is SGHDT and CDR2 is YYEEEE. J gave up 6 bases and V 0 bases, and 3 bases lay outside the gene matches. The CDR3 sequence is CASSLGTGGSNTIYF. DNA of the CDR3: TGTGCCAGCAGCTTGGGGACAGGGGGTTCAAACACCATATATTTT.

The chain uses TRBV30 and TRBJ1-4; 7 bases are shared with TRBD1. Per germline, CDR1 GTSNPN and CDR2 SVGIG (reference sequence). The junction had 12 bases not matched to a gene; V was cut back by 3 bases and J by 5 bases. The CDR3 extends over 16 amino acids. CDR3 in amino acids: CAWRGTEPSRNEKLFF. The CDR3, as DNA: TGTGCCTGGAGAGGGACAGAACCCAGTCGGAATGAAAAACTGTTTTTT.

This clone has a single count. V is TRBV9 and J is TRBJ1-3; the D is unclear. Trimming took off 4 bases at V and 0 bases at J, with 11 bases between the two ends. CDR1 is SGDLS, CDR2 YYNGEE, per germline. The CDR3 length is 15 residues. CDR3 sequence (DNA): TGTGCCAGCAGCCTAACGACAAACTCTGGAAACACCATATATTTT. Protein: CASSLTTNSGNTIYF.